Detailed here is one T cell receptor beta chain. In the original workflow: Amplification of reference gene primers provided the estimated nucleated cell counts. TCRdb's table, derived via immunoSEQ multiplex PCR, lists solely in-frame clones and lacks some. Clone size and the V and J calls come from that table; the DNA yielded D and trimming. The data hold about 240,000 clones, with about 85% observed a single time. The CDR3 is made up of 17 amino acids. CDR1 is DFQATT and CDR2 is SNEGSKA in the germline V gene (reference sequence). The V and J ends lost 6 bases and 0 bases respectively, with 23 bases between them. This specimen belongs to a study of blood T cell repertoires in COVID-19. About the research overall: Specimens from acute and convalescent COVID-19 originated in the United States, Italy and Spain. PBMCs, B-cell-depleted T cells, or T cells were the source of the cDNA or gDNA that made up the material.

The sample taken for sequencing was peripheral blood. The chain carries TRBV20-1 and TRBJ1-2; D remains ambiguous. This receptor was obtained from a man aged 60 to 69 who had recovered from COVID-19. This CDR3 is CSASSLGIPKANYGYTF. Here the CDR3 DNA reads TGCAGTGCCAGTTCTCTCGGGATCCCCAAGGCTAACTATGGCTACACCTTC.